This T cell receptor (beta chain) originates from a study of PD-1 blockade in classical Hodgkin lymphoma (dated by TCRdb to 2020 to 2022). Notes on the research overall: Nivolumab dosing was 3 mg/kg intravenously every 2 weeks, continuing until either disease progression or unacceptable toxicity. The study used TCR beta sequencing and CyTOF to define a peripheral blood immune signature of response to PD-1 blockade in classical Hodgkin lymphoma.

Genomic DNA was isolated using the Qiagen DNeasy kit from unsorted PBMCs as well as from negatively selected CD4+ and CD8+ fractions. Using primers that anneal to V and J segments, immunoSEQ multiplex PCR amplified the TCR beta CDR3 regions. A synthetic immune receptor repertoire was used to minimize amplification bias, and remaining bias was computationally removed after sequencing. Regarding the original processing steps: Custom Python scripts were used to quantify repertoire diversity as the Shannon entropy index. Unsorted, CD4+ and CD8+ repertoires were examined separately, except in combined analyses, for which CD4+ and CD8+ sequences were merged in silico. A clone counted as expanded when the clone's frequency after treatment rose at least 2-fold relative to C1D1, and clones undetected at baseline were given a pseudocount of 0.5. Singleton clones were defined as clones with 0 or 1 copy at C1D1, and non-singleton clones were defined as clones with 2 or more copies. By matching protein sequences in sorted samples from the same patient, clones expanded in unsorted samples were annotated as CD4+, CD8+ or unknown. Wilcoxon tests were applied to paired samples to test diversity changes from C1D1 to C4D1. This immuneACCESS table, as held by TCRdb, lists in-frame sequences with V and J called but not all clones. Of the missing ones, under half trace to an unresolved V gene in checked studies; the others have no known cause. V, J and clone size were drawn from that table, and D and trimming were deduced from the DNA. This sample holds about 94,000 clones; 85% to 95% were observed only once. The top ten clonotypes cover roughly 2% of the sample.

This specimen's time point label, interpreted: cycle 4 day 1 (C4D1), after less than 7 weeks of nivolumab. Every trial patient had relapsed following autologous stem cell transplantation, and prior brentuximab vedotin exposure was what differed among cohorts A, B and C. The trial cohort was composed of approximately 56 patients with relapsed/refractory classical Hodgkin lymphoma, for whom complete response, partial response or progressive disease was recorded as best overall response. Trial patients were treated with single-agent nivolumab in the multi-cohort phase II CheckMate 205 trial. An independent review committee assessed best overall response by applying the 2007 International Working Group response criteria. Trial PBMCs were collected immediately before nivolumab initiation (C1D1) and during therapy at cycle 2 day 1 and cycle 4 day 1. Peripheral blood was collected in 8 mL Vacutainer Cell Preparation Tubes, from which PBMCs were isolated by centrifugation and then cryopreserved.

With regard to this clone: Its antigen is unknown. No much larger clone is present one base from it, and per-base qualities are unavailable.

What the work shows at the level of the full study, not this receptor alone: Trial patients with a complete response had baseline diversity similar to that of newly diagnosed patients, while partial responders and progressors had significantly lower diversity. Lower diversity was observed in patients in whom nivolumab was started less than 1 year after ASCT, and these patients were excluded from later analyses so that confounding by immune reconstitution would be avoided. Baseline TCR diversity was reported as lower in newly diagnosed patients than in healthy donors, and lower still in relapsed/refractory patients. The study was restricted to a single clinical trial cohort, and the causes of repertoire differences, possibly disease activity or prior therapy, were left undefined. A significant rise by C4D1 was seen in CD4+ but not CD8+ TCR diversity (p=0.0027 vs p=0.16), with the rise being most apparent in complete responders (p=0.02).

The CDR3 contains 16 residues, cysteine and phenylalanine counted. Left in the record is the CDR3 DNA by itself, 48 bases read in frame from the first base. Reading the germline V gene gives CDR1 MGHRA and CDR2 YSYEKL. Trimming accounts for 5 bases at V and 4 bases at J, while the number of junction bases matched to no gene is 12. Recombination joined TRBV4-1 with TRBJ2-3, and 7 junctional nucleotides match TRBD2. Material: peripheral blood mononuclear cells (PBMCs), obtained before the fourth cycle of nivolumab. This receptor was taken from a human donor with classical Hodgkin lymphoma. CDR3 region: CASSTEPSGTADTQYF. The base sequence is TGCGCCAGCAGCACCGAGCCAAGCGGGACGGCAGATACGCAGTATTTT.